The clone carrying this T cell receptor (beta chain) has more than one count but fewer than ten. Its antigen remains unknown. TCRdb ran MiXCR on the RACE reads and lists one entry per CDR3 protein. The data contain some 350,000 distinct CDR3 sequences, around 7% of them singletons. The sample belongs to a study of human T cells and chemical hapten exposure. Regarding time point: patch test 1, 2 weeks after DPC sensitization. Described treatment: therapeutic diphenylcyclopropenone sensitization with weekly scalp DPC. CDR1 SEHNR and CDR2 FQNEAQ come from the germline V gene (reference sequence). J gave up 7 bases and V 7 bases, and 9 bases lay outside the gene matches. This CDR3 has 14 amino acids. Study outcomes and limitations: TCRs exceeding a frequency of 1 in 1000 stayed unchanged under DPC sensitization.

This receptor was obtained from a woman aged 18-29 years with alopecia areata. Some clones in this sample may be carry-over from other donors' samples. Source: whole blood, taken in connection with sensitization to the hapten diphenylcyclopropenone (DPC). The chain has TRBV7-9 and TRBJ1-2; 10 nucleotides agree with TRBD1. The CDR3 DNA sequence: TGTGCCAGCATCTCCGGGACAGGGGATATTGGCTACACCTTC. Encoded protein: CASISGTGDIGYTF.